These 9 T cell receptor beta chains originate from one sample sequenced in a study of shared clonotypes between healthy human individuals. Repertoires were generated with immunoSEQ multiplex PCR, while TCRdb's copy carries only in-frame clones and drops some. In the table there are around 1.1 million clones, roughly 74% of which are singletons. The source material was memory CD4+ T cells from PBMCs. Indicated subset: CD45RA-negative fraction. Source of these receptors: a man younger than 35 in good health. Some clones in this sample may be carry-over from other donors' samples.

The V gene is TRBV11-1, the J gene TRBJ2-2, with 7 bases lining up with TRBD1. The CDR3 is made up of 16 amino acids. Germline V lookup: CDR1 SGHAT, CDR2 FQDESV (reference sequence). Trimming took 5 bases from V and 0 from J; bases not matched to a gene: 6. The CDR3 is CASSPDRVANTGELFF. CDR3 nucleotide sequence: TGTGCCAGCAGCCCCGACAGGGTCGCGAACACCGGGGAGCTGTTTTTT.

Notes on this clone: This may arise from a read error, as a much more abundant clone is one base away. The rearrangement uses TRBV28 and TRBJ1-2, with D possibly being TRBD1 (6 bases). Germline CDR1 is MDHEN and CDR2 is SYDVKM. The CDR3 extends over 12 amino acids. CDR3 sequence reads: CASSLSGDGCTF. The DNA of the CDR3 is TGTGCCAGCAGTTTATCAGGGGACGGCTGCACCTTC.

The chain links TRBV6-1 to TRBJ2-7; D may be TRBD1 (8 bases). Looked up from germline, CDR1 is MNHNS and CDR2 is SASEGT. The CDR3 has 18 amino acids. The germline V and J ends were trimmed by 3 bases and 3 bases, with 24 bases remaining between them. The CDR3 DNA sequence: TGTGCCAGCAGTGATCGGGCAGGGGGCTGGGCGGGGGTCTACGAGCAGTACTTC. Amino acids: CASSDRAGGWAGVYEQYF.

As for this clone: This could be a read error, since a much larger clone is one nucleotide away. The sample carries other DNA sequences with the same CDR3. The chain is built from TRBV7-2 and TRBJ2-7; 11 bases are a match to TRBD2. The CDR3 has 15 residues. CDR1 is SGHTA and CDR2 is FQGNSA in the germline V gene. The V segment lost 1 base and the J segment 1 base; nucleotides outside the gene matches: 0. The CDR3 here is CASSLGLAGSYEQYF. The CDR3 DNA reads TGTGCCAGCAGCTTAGGACTAGCGGGGTCCTACGAGCAGTACTTC.

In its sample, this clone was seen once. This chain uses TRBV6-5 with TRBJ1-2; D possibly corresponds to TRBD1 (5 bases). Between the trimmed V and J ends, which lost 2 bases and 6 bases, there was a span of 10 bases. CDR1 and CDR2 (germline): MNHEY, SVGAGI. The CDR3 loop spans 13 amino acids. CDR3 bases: TGTGCCAGCAGTTACCGCGTACAGGATGGCTACACCTTC. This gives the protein CASSYRVQDGYTF.

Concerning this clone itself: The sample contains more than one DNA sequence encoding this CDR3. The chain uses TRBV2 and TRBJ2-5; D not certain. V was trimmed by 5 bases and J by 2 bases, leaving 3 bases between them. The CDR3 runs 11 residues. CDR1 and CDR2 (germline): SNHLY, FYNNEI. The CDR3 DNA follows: TGTGCCAGCAGTCCACAAGAGACCCAGTACTTC. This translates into CASSPQETQYF.

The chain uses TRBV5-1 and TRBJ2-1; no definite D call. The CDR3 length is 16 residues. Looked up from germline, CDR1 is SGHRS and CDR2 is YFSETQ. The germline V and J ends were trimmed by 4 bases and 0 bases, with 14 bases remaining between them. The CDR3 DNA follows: TGCGCCAGCAGCCCTTCACCTACGAGCTCCTACAATGAGCAGTTCTTC. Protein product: CASSPSPTSSYNEQFF.

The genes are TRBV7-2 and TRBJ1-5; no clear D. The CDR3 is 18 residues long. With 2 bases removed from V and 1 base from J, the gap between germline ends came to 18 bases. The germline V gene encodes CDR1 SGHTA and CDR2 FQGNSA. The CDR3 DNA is TGTGCCAGCAGCTTATGGGTCTCCCGTCCTGGGAGCAATCAGCCCCAGCATTTT. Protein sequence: CASSLWVSRPGSNQPQHF. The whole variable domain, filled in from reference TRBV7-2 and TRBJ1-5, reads GAGVSQSPSNKVTEKGKDVELRCDPISGHTALYWYRQSLGQGLEFLIYFQGNSAPDKSGLPSDRFSAERTGGSVSTLTIQRTQQEDSAVYLCASSLWVSRPGSNQPQHFGDGTRLSIL.

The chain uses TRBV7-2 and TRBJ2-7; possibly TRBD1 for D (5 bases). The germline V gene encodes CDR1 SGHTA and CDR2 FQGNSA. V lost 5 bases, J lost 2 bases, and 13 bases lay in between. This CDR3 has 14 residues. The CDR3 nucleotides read TGTGCCAGCAGCCCGGCTCAGGGCCCCTACGAGCAGTACTTC. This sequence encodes CASSPAQGPYEQYF.